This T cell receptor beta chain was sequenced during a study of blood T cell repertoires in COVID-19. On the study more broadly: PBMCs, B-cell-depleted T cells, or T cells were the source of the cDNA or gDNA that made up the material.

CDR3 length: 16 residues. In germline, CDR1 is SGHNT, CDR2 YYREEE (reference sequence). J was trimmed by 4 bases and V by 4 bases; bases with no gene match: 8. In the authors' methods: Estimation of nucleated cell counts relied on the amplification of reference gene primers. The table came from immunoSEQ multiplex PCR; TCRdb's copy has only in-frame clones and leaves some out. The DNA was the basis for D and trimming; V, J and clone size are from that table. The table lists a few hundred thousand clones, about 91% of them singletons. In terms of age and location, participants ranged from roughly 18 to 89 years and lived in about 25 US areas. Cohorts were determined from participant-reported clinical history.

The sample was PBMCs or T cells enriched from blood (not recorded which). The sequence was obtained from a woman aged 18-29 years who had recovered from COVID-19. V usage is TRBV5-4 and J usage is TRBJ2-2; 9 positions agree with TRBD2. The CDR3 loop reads CASSGGGTSLTGELFF. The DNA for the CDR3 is TGTGCCAGCAGCGGTGGCGGGACTAGCCTCACCGGGGAGCTGTTTTTT.